The 6 T cell receptor beta chains below come from one sample, sequenced in a study of cytomegalovirus exposure and HLA in healthy donors (dated by TCRdb to between 2016 and 2019). The library was produced with the immunoSEQ multiplex PCR assay. A mixture of 60 forward primers for TCR Vbeta segments and 13 reverse primers for TCR Jbeta segments was used in the multiplex PCR. TCRdb stores this immuneACCESS table with in-frame sequences only. Part of the clones is absent; in the studies checked, under half of the shortfall reflects unresolved V genes, and no reason is known for the rest. The sample table records 110,000 to 150,000 clones; roughly 77% of these occur just once. Nearly 4% of the sample goes to the ten largest clones. Sequences were obtained from PBMCs. Receptors were obtained from a male donor in good health and CMV-seronegative.

The chain has TRBV7-6 and TRBJ2-5, with 7 bases identical to TRBD1. The J call is uncertain, as TRBJ2-7 better fits the DNA end. Per the germline V gene, CDR1 is SGHVS and CDR2 is FNYEAQ. The CDR3 consists of 13 residues. Here the CDR3 reads CASSLGGGSEQYF. CDR3 nucleotide sequence: TGTGCCAGCAGCTTAGGAGGGGGCTCCGAGCAGTACTTC.

The chain employs TRBV6-6 and TRBJ2-7, with 7 bases fitting TRBD2. Germline V CDR1 and CDR2: MNHNY, SVGAGI (reference sequence). The CDR3 is made up of 15 amino acids. Trimming at V came to 5 bases and at J to 2 bases, leaving 9 bases not matched to a gene. CDR3 bases: TGTGCCAGCAGTCCCACTAGCGAGGGAACCTACGAGCAGTACTTC. Its protein product is CASSPTSEGTYEQYF.

The V and J genes are TRBV5-1 and TRBJ2-7; tentatively, D is TRBD1 (5 bases). This CDR3 is built from 13 residues. Germline V CDR1 and CDR2: SGHRS, YFSETQ. Trimming took 5 bases from V and 3 from J, leaving 12 bases between them. As DNA, the CDR3 is TGCGCCAGCAGGGGCGACAGCCACTACGAGCAGTACTTC. Its translation is CASRGDSHYEQYF.

This clone came up once. The gene calls are TRBV7-9 and TRBJ1-4; 9 bases line up with TRBD1. With V trimmed by 3 bases and J by 6 bases, 5 bases remained unmatched. The CDR3 sequence is 15 residues long. The germline V gene has CDR1 SEHNR and CDR2 FQNEAQ (reference sequence). CDR3 sequence (DNA): TGTGCCAGCAGCTTCCGGACAGGGGTAGATGAAAAACTGTTTTTT. This gives the protein CASSFRTGVDEKLFF.

The chain combines TRBV7-9 with TRBJ2-7; D is ambiguous. CDR3 length: 15 amino acids. V was pared by 3 bases and J by 1 base, with 13 bases between. Looked up from germline, CDR1 is SEHNR and CDR2 is FQNEAQ (reference sequence). As DNA, the CDR3 is TGTGCCAGCAGCTTTCGCGGATCTAGATCCTACGAGCAGTACTTC. It translates to CASSFRGSRSYEQYF.

This clone was seen a handful of times. Here the CDR3 DNA reads TGTGCCAGCAGTTTTGACGGCGGCCAAGAGACCCAGTACTTC. This sequence encodes CASSFDGGQETQYF. The chain joins TRBV27 to TRBJ2-5; D remains ambiguous. Germline lookup yields CDR1 MNHEY and CDR2 SMNVEV (reference sequence). The CDR3 covers 14 residues. V lost 3 bases and J lost 1, with 9 bases in between.